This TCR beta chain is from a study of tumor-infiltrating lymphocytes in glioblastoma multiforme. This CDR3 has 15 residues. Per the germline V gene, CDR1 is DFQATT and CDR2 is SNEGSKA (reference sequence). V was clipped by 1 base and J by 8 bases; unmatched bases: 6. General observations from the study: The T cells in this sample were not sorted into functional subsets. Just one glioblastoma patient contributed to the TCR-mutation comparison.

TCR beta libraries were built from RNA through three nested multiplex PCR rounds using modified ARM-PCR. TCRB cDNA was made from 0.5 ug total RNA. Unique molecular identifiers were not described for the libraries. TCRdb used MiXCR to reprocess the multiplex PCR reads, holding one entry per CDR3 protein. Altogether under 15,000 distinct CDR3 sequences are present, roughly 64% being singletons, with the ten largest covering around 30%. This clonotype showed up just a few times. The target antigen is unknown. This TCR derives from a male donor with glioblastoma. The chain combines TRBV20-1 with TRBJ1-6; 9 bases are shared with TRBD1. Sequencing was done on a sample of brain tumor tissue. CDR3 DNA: TGCAGTGCTAGAGCGCGGGGACAGGGCGATTCACCCCTCCACTTT. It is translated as CSARARGQGDSPLHF.